One sample yielded the 17 T cell receptor beta chains listed below, sequenced in a study of tumor-infiltrating lymphocytes in primary liver carcinoma. The input was about 490 ng total RNA; TCR beta cDNA was made from it with a constant-region primer. Investigators got TCR beta libraries out of three nested multiplex PCR rounds, done with slightly modified ARM-PCR. The first two PCR rounds used TRBV1-TRBV30 forward primers with a C-beta reverse primer, approximately 11 cycles each. Using its own MiXCR run on the multiplex PCR reads, TCRdb lists one record per CDR3 protein. Here the sample spans about 30,000 distinct CDR3 sequences, 60% to 80% being singletons. Extraction of RNA together with DNA used about 17-30 mg of unsorted bulk tissue. The sequenced sample was liver tumor tissue from sampling region 3. Subset: tumor region T3, left-lateral pole. The receptors stem from a woman in her 30s with primary liver carcinoma and hepatitis B virus infection.

Notes on this clonotype: The CDR3 end shows no conserved phenylalanine or tryptophan, and so a read error is likely. The rearrangement links TRBV12-3 or TRBV12-4 to TRBJ1-3; no reliable D call. CDR3 length equals 12 residues. CDR3 DNA: TGTGCTAGCGGTCGCTCTGGAAACACCATATATTCT. Encoded protein: CASGRSGNTIYS.

Remarks on this clonotype: The germline gene is not matched at one end of the junction; a read error may be the cause. The gene calls are TRBV10-2 and TRBJ2-1; perhaps TRBD2 as D (6 bases). CDR3 length: 12 amino acids. In germline, CDR1 is WSHSY, CDR2 SAAADI. The CDR3 DNA is TGCGCCGGTAGGGAGGCGGGTGGGGAGCTGTTCTTC. This codes for CAGREAGGELFF.

Points on this clonotype: At one boundary the junction diverges from the germline segment, which might be a read error. The V call is TRBV28, the J call TRBJ2-6, with TRBD1 as a possible D gene (6 bases). Germline V lookup: CDR1 MDHEN, CDR2 SYDVKM. The CDR3 sequence is 17 residues long. For the CDR3, the DNA is TGTGCCAGTAGTTTAAACAGGGTGAGCTCTGGGGCCAACATCCTGACTTTC. It codes for CASSLNRVSSGANILTF.

This clonotype was seen only once. The conserved phenylalanine or tryptophan normally closing the CDR3 is absent here, so this likely arose from a read error. The chain combines TRBV6-2 or TRBV6-3 with TRBJ2-5, with 8 positions matching TRBD2. The CDR3 sequence is 19 residues long. Germline V gene data show CDR1 as MNHEY and CDR2 as SVGEGT. V shed 6 bases, J shed 5 bases, and the junction held 23 bases outside the gene matches. Here the CDR3 reads CASSSYDISGNSTRETQYL. CDR3 in DNA: TGTGCCAGCAGCTCCTACGATATTAGCGGGAATTCTACTCGGGAGACCCAGTACTTG.

The chain couples TRBV4-2 to TRBJ2-1, with 9 bases identical to TRBD2. CDR1 and CDR2 (germline): LGHNA, YNFKEQ. This CDR3 is 17 amino acids long. This CDR3 is CTGSHHIAGGSRGEQFF. The DNA of the CDR3 is TGTACTGGCAGCCACCATATTGCGGGAGGGTCTAGAGGTGAGCAGTTCTTC.

With respect to this clonotype: At one of its ends the junction is not consistent with the germline gene, which may arise from a read error. The V and J genes are TRBV7-9 and TRBJ2-2; D is perhaps TRBD1 (6 bases). The germline V gene encodes CDR1 SEHNR and CDR2 FQNEAQ (reference sequence). The CDR3 contains 13 residues. For the CDR3, the DNA is TGTGCCAGCATTAGGGGGAACGCCGGGGAGCTGTTTTTT. It encodes CASIRGNAGELFF.

This clonotype was counted at least ten times. This rearrangement joins TRBV29-1 to TRBJ2-7, with D possibly matching TRBD1 (5 bases). CDR1 and CDR2 from the germline V gene are SQVTM and ANQGSEA. Trimming cost V 3 bases and J 5 bases, with 17 bases left between them. The CDR3 runs to 14 residues. CDR3 DNA: TGCAGCGTTGAGTTGGACACCAATCGCAACGAGCAGTACTTC. Its protein product is CSVELDTNRNEQYF.

Points on this clonotype: The CDR3 does not end in the conserved phenylalanine or tryptophan, so this is likely a read error. The DNA is left out, because the CDR3 cannot be placed on it with certainty; the CDR3 is given as TCRdb lists it. The genes are TRBV29-1 and TRBJ1-1. Germline CDR1 SQVTM, CDR2 ANQGSEA. Counting both end residues, the CDR3 totals 12 amino acids. The CDR3 sequence: CSVETRSTEALL.

In the case of this clonotype: Its ends do not fully match the called genes, so a read error is possible. V is TRBV11-2 and J is TRBJ1-2; tentatively, D is TRBD1 (5 bases). The CDR3 is 15 amino acids. Germline CDR1 and CDR2: SGHAT and FQNNGV. The CDR3 spells CVSSLDGMAGRGYTF. As DNA, the CDR3 is TGTGTAAGCAGCTTAGATGGGATGGCAGGGAGAGGCTACACCTTT.

In regard to this clonotype: At one boundary the junction diverges from the germline segment, which might be a read error. This chain uses TRBV13 with TRBJ1-2; tentative D call: TRBD1 (5 bases). The CDR3 covers 15 residues. Germline-derived CDR1 and CDR2 are PRHDT and FYEKMQ (reference sequence). The CDR3 region is CVSSPRDGHGYGYTF. The CDR3 region has the DNA TGTGTCAGCAGCCCCCGTGACGGACACGGCTATGGTTACACCTTC.

Comment on this clonotype: A read error may produce the germline difference seen at one junction end. The CDR3 region has the DNA TGCGTCAGCAGCCCACAGATGAATAGGGTCACGAGCAAGTGGTACTTC. It encodes CVSSPQMNRVTSKWYF. The chain is built from TRBV4-1 and TRBJ2-4; D unclear. The CDR3 sequence is 16 residues long. Germline CDR1 reads MGHRA; CDR2 reads YSYEKL.

Comments on this clonotype: This may be a read error: a much more frequent sequence differs by one nucleotide. The chain has TRBV11-2 and TRBJ2-1; 9 positions match TRBD1. This CDR3 comprises 14 residues. CDR1 and CDR2 from the germline V gene are SGHAT and FQNNGV. The chain's CDR3 is CASSRRTGVDEQLF. CDR3 nucleotide sequence: TGTGCCAGCAGCCGACGGACAGGGGTCGATGAGCAGTTATTC.

As for this clonotype: One base away lies a much larger clone, so this may be a sequencing read error. The final CDR3 position lacks the conserved phenylalanine or tryptophan, pointing to a likely read error. V and J are TRBV29-1 and TRBJ2-4; either TRBD1 or TRBD2 may supply D (5 bases each). The CDR3 covers 14 residues. Germline V gene lookup returns CDR1 SQVTM and CDR2 ANQGSEA. V lost 6 bases and J 8 bases, leaving 20 bases between the germline ends. The CDR3 is CSVETGPLGDIQYI. The DNA of the CDR3 is TGCAGCGTAGAAACCGGGCCCCTGGGGGACATTCAGTACATC.

This chain joins TRBV11-3 and TRBJ2-1; 9 positions agree with TRBD2. Germline V CDR1 and CDR2: SGHNT, YENEEA. The CDR3 extends over 15 amino acids. CDR3 coding DNA: TGTGCTGACAGCCGACTAGCGGAGGGGGGGTATGAGCAGTTCTTC. The encoded protein is CADSRLAEGGYEQFF.

This clonotype was picked up a small number of times. A much bigger clone sits one base away, suggesting this may be a read error. The chain carries TRBV13 and TRBJ2-7; the match to TRBD2 covers 8 bases. CDR3 length: 14 amino acids. Per germline, CDR1 PRHDT and CDR2 FYEKMQ (reference sequence). The CDR3: CASSEGTSPYGQYF. Here the CDR3 DNA reads TGTGCCAGCAGCGAAGGGACTAGTCCCTACGGGCAGTACTTC.

This clonotype is labeled as medium-sized. The chain joins TRBV7-8 to TRBJ2-7; 8 nucleotides line up with TRBD1. Germline V gene sequence: CDR1 SGHVS, CDR2 FQNEAQ. This CDR3 spans 13 amino acids. V lost 8 bases, J lost 3 bases, and 6 bases stayed unmatched. CDR3 sequence: CASWSGQDYEQYF. DNA of the CDR3: TGTGCCAGCTGGTCGGGACAGGACTACGAGCAGTACTTC.

Regarding this clonotype: A read error may produce the germline difference seen at one junction end. V and J are TRBV28 and TRBJ2-3; D might be TRBD1 (6 bases). The CDR3 runs 13 residues. Germline V lookup: CDR1 MDHEN, CDR2 SYDVKM. The CDR3 nucleotides read TGCGCCAGCAGTTTTAACAGGGCTGATACACAGTATTTT. Its translation is CASSFNRADTQYF.